This section outlines one T cell receptor (beta chain) sequence together with its context. The clone's antigen remains unknown. No much larger clone is present one base from it, and per-base qualities are unavailable. All of the isolated RNA was reverse transcribed with the High Capacity cDNA Reverse Transcription Kit, so expressed TCRB transcripts were sequenced. Deep immunoSEQ sequencing was performed on naive, central memory and regulatory T cell samples, with an average of around 3.5 million total reads per sample. Sorted cells were lysed in RLT buffer, and RNA was extracted using DNase-treated RNeasy Micro or Mini kits according to cell number. Each cell subset was processed on its own to prevent cross-contamination, while patient and healthy donor samples were processed together. Using the immunoSEQ multiplex PCR, TCRB sequences were amplified from cDNA into 87-bp fragments spanning the CDR3 region. Sequencing of the amplicons was done on the Illumina HiSeq platform. Per the original workflow: PCR bias was corrected computationally using synthetic template baselines, and reads within Hamming distance 2 were collapsed, with unmergeable singletons discarded. Reads were aligned against IMGT to assign V, D and J genes, CDR3 length and insertions or deletions at six rearrangement sites. Within each subset, clonotype counts were normalized to the number of sorted cells before true diversity and Gini coefficients were calculated with the tcR R package. Repertoire sharing was quantified using the overlap coefficient calculated on TCRB nucleotide sequences. This immuneACCESS table, as held by TCRdb, lists in-frame sequences with V and J called but not all clones. Of the missing ones, under half trace to an unresolved V gene in checked studies; the others have no known cause. The V and J calls and clone size were taken over from that table, and D and trimming were inferred from the DNA. This sample has almost 350,000 clones in its table, and roughly 9% of those were observed once. The biggest ten clones account for approximately 1% of the sample.

This sample is part of a study of beta chain features in type 1 diabetes (dated by TCRdb to 2017 to 2018). Study-wide context: Patients and healthy donors did not differ in mean age, gender distribution, total cell number or subset yield. Across all samples, some 99 million sorted cells were examined, and cell number per subset correlated strongly with RNA yield. The study compared TCRB repertoires of sorted circulating CD4+ T cell subsets between recently diagnosed type 1 diabetes patients and matched healthy donors. Naive and central memory subsets were obtained from all 30 or so donors, but regulatory and stem cell-like memory subsets were isolated from only 8 patients and roughly 8 healthy donors.

What the authors observed across the whole study: PCR might favor shorter templates, but patient and control samples were amplified and corrected together, so any skew would affect both groups equally. Naive, central memory and regulatory TCRB repertoires appeared more similar among patients than among healthy donors. Fewer insertions and more nucleotide deletions at VDJ recombination sites were observed in patients with type 1 diabetes, implying thymic rearrangement abnormalities. Only small numbers of individuals were included in the HLA sub-analyses, which left unresolved whether HLA type had any influence on TCRB rearrangement. A moderate but significant shortening of TCRB CDR3 length was observed in type 1 diabetes patients in all four CD4+ subsets. Because cDNA was sequenced instead of genomic DNA, activated cells with high expression could be over-represented, although the groups did not differ in activation or CD3 levels.

Each donor gave one peripheral blood draw, averaging approximately 110 mL, which was collected into heparinised tubes. Naive, central memory, regulatory and stem cell-like memory CD4+ T cells were sorted on a BD FACSAria II using a panel including CD45RO, CCR7, CD25, CD127, CD95 and CD27. Every sorted population had a purity above 95%. PBMCs were isolated immediately by Lymphoprep density gradient centrifugation and stained directly without culture. Samples were stained and sorted in pairs, with one healthy donor and one patient per experiment, so that batch effects were minimized. CDR1 MDHEN and CDR2 SYDVKM are derived from the germline V gene. The CDR3 sequence holds 16 residues, the cysteine and phenylalanine included. Kept here is only the CDR3 DNA, which spans 48 bases and is read in frame from base 1. Trimming at the junction amounts to 2 bases on V and 0 bases on J, and the germline ends lie 8 bases apart.

The sequence joins TRBV28 to TRBJ2-6; the D gene is possibly TRBD2, with 5 bases matching. The sequencing input was central memory CD4+ T cells from blood. The receptor was derived from a young man with type 1 diabetes. The CDR3 corresponds to CASSLAGSSGANVLTF. The sequenced DNA is TGTGCCAGCAGTTTAGCGGGTAGCTCTGGGGCCAACGTCCTGACTTTC.